This T cell receptor beta chain appears in the sequencing data of a study of blood T cell repertoires in COVID-19. Study background: Material from acute and convalescent COVID-19 was sourced from the United States, Italy and Spain. From T cells, B-cell-depleted T cells, or PBMCs came the material, which was cDNA or gDNA.

Per the original methods: Nucleated cell counts were estimated from reference gene primer amplification. This table comes from immunoSEQ multiplex PCR, and its TCRdb copy is limited to in-frame clones, with some not included. The DNA was the basis for D and trimming; V, J and clone size are from that table. The sample lists around 20,000 clones, about nine tenths occurring once. Trimming took 0 bases from V and 8 from J; bases not matched to a gene: 9. CDR3 size: 15 residues. From germline, CDR1 is SGHVS and CDR2 FNYEAQ. V gene TRBV7-6 combines with J gene TRBJ1-2; 7 nucleotides agree with TRBD1. The sequence came from a human donor in a cohort sampled during active COVID-19. The donor label of this sample is uncertain. The sample comprised peripheral blood. The CDR3 protein is CASSLAHRGSDGYTF. CDR3 nucleotides: TGTGCCAGCAGCTTAGCGCACAGGGGAAGTGACGGCTACACCTTC.